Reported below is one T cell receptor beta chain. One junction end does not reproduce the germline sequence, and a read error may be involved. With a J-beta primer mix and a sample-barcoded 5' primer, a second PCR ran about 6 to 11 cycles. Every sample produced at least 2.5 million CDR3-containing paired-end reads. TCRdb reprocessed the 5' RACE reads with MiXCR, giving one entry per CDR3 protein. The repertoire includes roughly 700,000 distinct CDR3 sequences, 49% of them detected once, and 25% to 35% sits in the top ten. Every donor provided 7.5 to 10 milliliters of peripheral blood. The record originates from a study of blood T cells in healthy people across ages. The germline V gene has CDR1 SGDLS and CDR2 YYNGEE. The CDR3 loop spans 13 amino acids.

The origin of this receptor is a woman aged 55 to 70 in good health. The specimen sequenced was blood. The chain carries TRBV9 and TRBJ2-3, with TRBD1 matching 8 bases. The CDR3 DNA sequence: TGTGCCAGCAGCGTGGGCGGGACAGGTACGCAGTATTTT. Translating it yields CASSVGGTGTQYF.